Listed below are T cell receptor beta chains from one sample, sequenced in a study of CD8+ T cells in alopecia areata. TCRdb keeps only in-frame clones here, not all; method: immunoSEQ multiplex PCR. The sample holds 110,000 to 150,000 clones, around 50% seen once. The input for sequencing was CD8+ T cells sorted from blood, taken at week 4, from a patient treated with tofacitinib. These receptors were collected from a human donor with alopecia areata. CDR3s include the opening cysteine and the closing phenylalanine or tryptophan. D genes are given only for firm matches. Some rows have no size entry. The others give once, few or many, or a class for an expanded clone.

J: TRBJ2-7
size: -
D: -
V: TRBV30
DNA: TGTGCCTGGAGTCTTACGACTGCCGAGCAGTACTTC
CDR3: CAWSLTTAEQYF

J: TRBJ2-5
size: -
D: -
V: TRBV7-9
DNA: TGTGCCAGCAGCCCCACGGGGGCGCGGGAGACCCAGTACTTC
CDR3: CASSPTGARETQYF

J: TRBJ2-5
size: -
D: -
V: TRBV11-2
DNA: TGTGCCAGCAGCTTTGGTTCCAGGCATCAAGAGACCCAGTACTTC
CDR3: CASSFGSRHQETQYF

J: TRBJ2-7
size: -
D: TRBD2
V: TRBV6-5
DNA: TGTGCCAGCAGTTGGACGGCGGGGGCCTACGAGCAGTACTTC
CDR3: CASSWTAGAYEQYF

J: TRBJ1-1
size: -
D: -
V: TRBV5-1
DNA: TGCGCCAGCAGCCTGGACGGGGGAACTGAAGCTTTCTTT
CDR3: CASSLDGGTEAFF

J: TRBJ2-5
size: once
D: -
V: TRBV4-3
DNA: TGCGCCAGCAGCCAAGGCCAGGGGACCCAGTACTTC
CDR3: CASSQGQGTQYF

J: TRBJ2-7
size: -
D: -
V: TRBV4-3
DNA: TGCGCCAGCAGCCAAGATCAAGGGGAAAGTGGCTACGAGCAGTACTTC
CDR3: CASSQDQGESGYEQYF

J: TRBJ1-1
size: -
D: -
V: TRBV11-2
DNA: TGTGCCAGCAGCTCCGAAGTGCGGAACACTGAAGCTTTCTTT
CDR3: CASSSEVRNTEAFF

J: TRBJ1-1
size: -
D: -
V: TRBV4-2
DNA: TGTGCCAGCAGCCAAGATAGAAGGCAGGAGGAGGGTAGGGATGAAGCTTTCTTT
CDR3: CASSQDRRQEEGRDEAFF

J: TRBJ2-7
size: -
D: -
V: TRBV13
DNA: TGTGCCAGCAGCCCACAGGGAGGGGAGCAGTACTTC
CDR3: CASSPQGGEQYF

J: TRBJ1-1
size: -
D: -
V: TRBV13
DNA: TGTGCCAGCAGCTTTGACCTGGCTGAAGCTTTCTTT
CDR3: CASSFDLAEAFF

J: TRBJ1-6
size: -
D: -
V: TRBV30
DNA: TGTGCCTGGAGTGTCGGGACCGGTTTGTCACCCCTCCACTTT
CDR3: CAWSVGTGLSPLHF

J: TRBJ2-5
size: -
D: -
V: TRBV5-6
DNA: TGTGCCAGCAGCTTTATGGACAGCTGGGAGACCCAGTACTTC
CDR3: CASSFMDSWETQYF

J: TRBJ2-3
size: few
D: TRBD2
V: TRBV27
DNA: TGTGCCAGCAGTTTACCCAGCGGGGGGGCCGTAGATACGCAGTATTTT
CDR3: CASSLPSGGAVDTQYF

J: TRBJ2-5
size: -
D: -
V: TRBV5-1
DNA: TGCGCCAGCAGCCGATATCGAGAGACCCAGTACTTC
CDR3: CASSRYRETQYF

J: TRBJ2-5
size: few
D: -
V: TRBV25-1
DNA: TGTGCCAGCAGGGGTGGGGGGCAGCCGGCCCAGTACTTC
CDR3: CASRGGGQPAQYF

J: TRBJ2-3
size: -
D: -
V: TRBV7-8
DNA: TGTGCCAGCAGCTTAGTGCAGGGGGATACGCAGTATTTT
CDR3: CASSLVQGDTQYF

J: TRBJ1-4
size: -
D: TRBD1
V: TRBV7-8
DNA: TGTGCCAGCAGCATACAGGGGCCGATAAATGAAAAACTGTTTTTT
CDR3: CASSIQGPINEKLFF

J: TRBJ1-1
size: -
D: -
V: TRBV13
DNA: TGTGCCAGCAGCTTAATGGGGGAGATGAACACTGAAGCTTTCTTT
CDR3: CASSLMGEMNTEAFF

J: TRBJ1-6
size: -
D: -
V: TRBV5-1
DNA: TGCGCCAGCAGCTTGGATGGCCTAAATTCACCCCTCCACTTT
CDR3: CASSLDGLNSPLHF

J: TRBJ2-2
size: -
D: TRBD2
V: TRBV13
DNA: TGTGCCAGCAGCCCCGCTTCTGTGGGGGGGTACACCGGGGAGCTGTTTTTT
CDR3: CASSPASVGGYTGELFF

J: TRBJ2-3
size: few
D: TRBD2
V: TRBV27
DNA: TGTGCCAGCAGTGGACTAGCGCATATAGGAGATACGCAGTATTTT
CDR3: CASSGLAHIGDTQYF

J: TRBJ2-7
size: -
D: -
V: TRBV5-4
DNA: TGTGCCAGCAGCTTGGTCGGAGCCCTCGAGCAGTACTTC
CDR3: CASSLVGALEQYF

J: TRBJ2-7
size: -
D: -
V: TRBV2
DNA: TGTGCCAGCACACAATGGGATCCTGCCTACGAGCAGTACTTC
CDR3: CASTQWDPAYEQYF